These 17 T cell receptor beta chains originate from one sample sequenced in a study of cytomegalovirus exposure and HLA in healthy donors. PCR involved 60 Vbeta and 13 Jbeta primers. Only in-frame clones appear in the TCRdb table, and some are missing; sequencing was by immunoSEQ multiplex PCR. The sample shows about 82,000 clones, 70% to 75% of them seen only once. The sample taken for sequencing was PBMCs. These receptors were obtained from a woman between 50 and 59 years old in good health and CMV-seropositive.

This chain links TRBV5-8 with TRBJ1-4; 7 positions agree with TRBD1. The CDR3 runs 18 residues. Losses at the gene ends were 1 base for V and 4 bases for J; bases not matched to a gene: 13. Germline V gives CDR1 SGHTS, CDR2 YDEGEE. CDR3 sequence: CASSLSARRDSYNEKLFF. CDR3 nucleotide sequence: TGTGCCAGCAGCTTGTCGGCAAGACGGGACAGTTATAATGAAAAACTGTTTTTT.

The rearrangement links TRBV2 to TRBJ2-7; unclear D gene. The germline V gene encodes CDR1 SNHLY and CDR2 FYNNEI. V dropped 6 bases and J dropped 2 bases, with 5 bases sitting between them. The CDR3 totals 11 residues. CDR3 DNA sequence: TGTGCCAGCAGCCCCACCTACGAGCAGTACTTC. Protein sequence: CASSPTYEQYF.

This clone was seen a few times. The V and J genes are TRBV5-7 and TRBJ2-3; 8 nucleotides align to TRBD1. TRBV5-7 is sorted into the ORF group, with uncertain function. With V trimmed by 4 bases and J by 6 bases, 13 bases remained unmatched. The CDR3 has 16 residues. The CDR3 bases are TGTGCCAGCAGCGCGTCCCTGGACAGGGAGTTTGATACGCAGTATTTT. Translation: CASSASLDREFDTQYF.

This rearrangement joins TRBV7-9 to TRBJ2-7, with D maybe TRBD1 (5 bases). Germline V CDR1 and CDR2: SEHNR, FQNEAQ (reference sequence). The CDR3 spans 14 residues. The V gene lost 8 bases and the J gene lost 1 base, with 15 bases spanning the gap. Here the CDR3 DNA reads TGTGCCAGCGGACCCTCGACAGATTCCTACGAGCAGTACTTC. This sequence encodes CASGPSTDSYEQYF.

The CDR3 region is CAISAYRGSGTEAFF. Here the CDR3 DNA reads TGTGCCATCAGTGCTTACAGGGGGTCCGGTACTGAAGCTTTCTTT. The rearrangement links TRBV10-3 to TRBJ1-1, with 8 bases identical to TRBD1. Germline V gene lookup returns CDR1 ENHRY and CDR2 SYGVKD. The CDR3 totals 15 residues. Trimming removed 4 bases from V and 5 bases from J; junction bases left unmatched: 9.

The sample holds a few counts of this clone. The rearrangement joins TRBV5-8 to TRBJ2-7, with 8 positions matching TRBD1. V gave up 8 bases and J gave up 5 bases; unmatched junction bases: 6. The CDR3 is 12 amino acids. Germline CDR1 is SGHTS and CDR2 is YDEGEE. CDR3 DNA sequence: TGTGCCAGTAAACTGGACAGGGACGAGCAGTACTTC. Its translation: CASKLDRDEQYF.

In this sample, this clone turned up a few times. CDR3 sequence (DNA): TGTGCCAGCAGCTTAGTGTCTGATGAAAAACTGTTTTTT. Its translation: CASSLVSDEKLFF. The chain joins TRBV7-9 to TRBJ1-4; D is unresolved. The germline gives CDR1 SEHNR, CDR2 FQNEAQ (reference sequence). CDR3 length: 13 amino acids. Trimming took off 1 base at V and 6 bases at J, with 6 bases between the two ends.

The chain is built from TRBV7-9 and TRBJ2-7; 8 bases match TRBD2. CDR1 and CDR2 (germline): SEHNR, FQNEAQ (reference sequence). Germline trimming cut 3 bases from V and 4 bases from J; bases unmatched to any gene: 11. The CDR3 sequence is 16 residues long. The CDR3 sequence: CASSFSESGSKYEQYF. The CDR3 coding sequence is TGTGCCAGCAGCTTTAGTGAGAGCGGGAGCAAGTACGAGCAGTACTTC.

The chain is built from TRBV25-1 and TRBJ2-5; maybe TRBD1 (6 bases). The CDR3 covers 15 residues. The germline V and J ends were trimmed by 1 base and 5 bases, with 14 bases remaining between them. Germline assignment: CDR1 MGHDK and CDR2 SYGVNS. The CDR3 reads CASSESDSRGETQYF. CDR3 in DNA: TGTGCCAGCAGTGAATCGGACAGCAGGGGTGAGACCCAGTACTTC.

This clone was seen a few times. The rearrangement uses TRBV19 and TRBJ2-5; the match to TRBD2 covers 10 bases. The CDR3 length is 14 residues. V was clipped by 6 bases and J by 5 bases; unmatched bases: 6. Germline lookup yields CDR1 LNHDA and CDR2 SQIVND (reference sequence). CDR3 amino acids: CASSLAGGWETQYF. Here the CDR3 DNA reads TGTGCCAGTAGCTTAGCGGGAGGCTGGGAGACCCAGTACTTC.

The rearrangement joins TRBV11-3 to TRBJ1-1, with D possibly matching TRBD1 (5 bases). Germline V gene lookup returns CDR1 SGHNT and CDR2 YENEEA. The V end was cut by 3 bases, the J end by 4 bases, with 21 bases between. This CDR3 has 17 residues. In nucleotides, the CDR3 is TGTGCCAGCAGCTTTTCTCGGGGCGCGGGGTTCCGCACTGAAGCTTTCTTT. It yields the protein CASSFSRGAGFRTEAFF.

V usage is TRBV4-1 and J usage is TRBJ2-4; TRBD2 agrees at 9 bases. After removal of 4 bases from V and 0 bases from J, the junction contained 10 bases not matched to a gene. This CDR3 comprises 18 residues. Germline CDR1 and CDR2: MGHRA and YSYEKL. The CDR3 sequence is CASSPGLARSLAKNIQYF. The CDR3, as DNA: TGCGCCAGCAGCCCGGGACTAGCAAGGAGTTTAGCCAAAAACATTCAGTACTTC.

The CDR3 DNA is TGTGCCTGGAGTCCCAGTACAGGGTGGAAGGGGGCTTTCTTT. Its protein is CAWSPSTGWKGAFF. This chain links TRBV30 with TRBJ1-1; weak D call: TRBD1 (6 bases). Germline CDR1 is GTSNPN and CDR2 is SVGIG (reference sequence). V was clipped by 2 bases and J by 11 bases, with 21 bases between them. The CDR3 is 14 residues long.

The chain combines TRBV14 with TRBJ2-1, with a weak D call TRBD2 (5 bases). The CDR3 sequence is 13 residues long. Germline CDR1 SGHDN, CDR2 FVKESK. The ends were cut back, 1 base at V and 16 bases at J, with 17 bases in the middle. CDR3 sequence reads: CASSQGFREMCFF. The CDR3 DNA reads as TGTGCCAGCAGCCAAGGGTTTCGGGAAATGTGCTTCTTC.

The chain uses TRBV9 and TRBJ1-5; possible D gene TRBD1, 6 bases. The germline V gene encodes CDR1 SGDLS and CDR2 YYNGEE. The germline V and J ends were trimmed by 2 bases and 4 bases, with 13 bases remaining between them. The CDR3 sequence is 15 residues long. CDR3 in DNA: TGTGCCAGCAGCGTCAACGGACAGAATAATCAGCCCCAGCATTTT. Amino acids: CASSVNGQNNQPQHF.

The chain uses TRBV30 and TRBJ2-1; 12 positions agree with TRBD2. Per the germline V gene, CDR1 is GTSNPN and CDR2 is SVGIG (reference sequence). This CDR3 is built from 15 residues. Germline trimming cut 0 bases from V and 9 bases from J; bases unmatched to any gene: 6. The CDR3 loop is CAWSVSSGRASEQFF. The CDR3, as DNA: TGTGCCTGGAGTGTTTCTAGCGGGAGGGCCAGTGAGCAGTTCTTC. Variable domain in full (rest from reference TRBV30 and TRBJ2-1): SQTIHQWPATLVQPVGSPLSLECTVEGTSNPNLYWYRQAAGRGLQLLFYSVGIGQISSEVPQNLSASRPQDRQFILSSKKLLLSDSGFYLCAWSVSSGRASEQFFGPGTRLTVL.

This chain links TRBV15 with TRBJ2-7; TRBD2 matches at 10 bases. V lost 0 bases, J lost 2 bases, and 4 bases stayed unmatched. Germline loops: CDR1 LNHNV, CDR2 YYDKDF (reference sequence). The CDR3 is 16 amino acids. CDR3 region: CATSRDSAGGPYEQYF. The CDR3 nucleotides read TGTGCCACCAGCAGAGATTCAGCGGGAGGGCCCTACGAGCAGTACTTC.